A selection of T cell receptor beta chains follows, all from one sample in a study of PD-1 blockade in classical Hodgkin lymphoma. The table came from immunoSEQ multiplex PCR; TCRdb's copy has only in-frame clones and leaves some out. The sample includes 45,000 to 60,000 clones, around 85% seen only once; the top ten take 15% to 20%. The sequences come from peripheral blood mononuclear cells (PBMCs), collected at baseline. The receptors derive from a human donor with classical Hodgkin lymphoma. CDR3s include the opening cysteine and the closing phenylalanine or tryptophan.

CDR3 protein: CASSDFGRSSYEQYF; V gene: TRBV2; J gene: TRBJ2-7
CDR3 protein: CASSLDFNTGELFF; V gene: TRBV7-2; J gene: TRBJ2-2
CDR3 protein: CASSWPGRKNQPQHF; V gene: TRBV21-1; J gene: TRBJ1-5
CDR3 protein: CASSYSTGKPGNTIYF; V gene: TRBV6-5; J gene: TRBJ1-3
CDR3 protein: CATSSLSPTRYTF; V gene: TRBV15; J gene: TRBJ1-2
CDR3 protein: CASSVRGLGYGYTF; V gene: TRBV19; J gene: TRBJ1-2
CDR3 protein: CAWSADTYTEAFF; V gene: TRBV30; J gene: TRBJ1-1
CDR3 protein: CASSSYRINTGELFF; V gene: TRBV7-8; J gene: TRBJ2-2
CDR3 protein: CAISVSGSGNTIYF; V gene: TRBV10-3; J gene: TRBJ1-3
CDR3 protein: CAQRTGGYEQYF; V gene: TRBV30; J gene: TRBJ2-7
CDR3 protein: CASSAPGLRGQYF; V gene: TRBV27; J gene: TRBJ2-5
CDR3 protein: CASSERVPGELFF; V gene: TRBV6-4; J gene: TRBJ2-2
CDR3 protein: CASTQFRTGAEQFF; V gene: TRBV6-1; J gene: TRBJ2-1
CDR3 protein: CSARKDTEAFF; V gene: TRBV20-1; J gene: TRBJ1-1
CDR3 protein: CASSPPGLFYNEQFF; V gene: TRBV18; J gene: TRBJ2-1
CDR3 protein: CASSQVLVQETQYF; V gene: TRBV4-1; J gene: TRBJ2-5
CDR3 protein: CASSPRLAGVYNEQFF; V gene: TRBV11-2; J gene: TRBJ2-1
CDR3 protein: CASSLGRGAYEQYF; V gene: TRBV7-9; J gene: TRBJ2-7
CDR3 protein: CASSPRGVAGELFF; V gene: TRBV7-2; J gene: TRBJ2-2
CDR3 protein: CASSIGLGRTEAFF; V gene: TRBV19; J gene: TRBJ1-1
CDR3 protein: CASSRHKQGAPGYTF; V gene: TRBV5-1; J gene: TRBJ1-2
CDR3 protein: CATSRGSDNEKLFF; V gene: TRBV15; J gene: TRBJ1-4
CDR3 protein: CASSIRTQTDTQYF; V gene: TRBV19; J gene: TRBJ2-3
CDR3 protein: CASSVGLASYNEQFF; V gene: TRBV9; J gene: TRBJ2-1
CDR3 protein: CASSGPGYEQYF; V gene: TRBV6-1; J gene: TRBJ2-7
CDR3 protein: CASSSRDRGIYEQYF; V gene: TRBV5-8; J gene: TRBJ2-7
CDR3 protein: CASSPGLVDTGELFF; V gene: TRBV18; J gene: TRBJ2-2
CDR3 protein: CASSAYNTEAFF; V gene: TRBV9; J gene: TRBJ1-1
CDR3 protein: CASSLYHSNNEQFF; V gene: TRBV6-1; J gene: TRBJ2-1
CDR3 protein: CAISLHEQYF; V gene: TRBV4-1; J gene: TRBJ2-7
CDR3 protein: CAWSAPITDTQYF; V gene: TRBV30; J gene: TRBJ2-3
CDR3 protein: CASSSLRGKLFF; V gene: TRBV6-5; J gene: TRBJ1-4
CDR3 protein: CASSPGQYQDTQYF; V gene: TRBV7-6; J gene: TRBJ2-3
CDR3 protein: CASGLDRGEANTEAFF; V gene: TRBV12-5; J gene: TRBJ1-1
CDR3 protein: CASSLGDSGGSNEQFF; V gene: TRBV11-3; J gene: TRBJ2-1
CDR3 protein: CASNQGSDEQFF; V gene: TRBV25-1; J gene: TRBJ2-1
CDR3 protein: CASSNNPERGPYNEQFF; V gene: TRBV11-3; J gene: TRBJ2-1
CDR3 protein: CASSQTRAGGLFNTEAFF; V gene: TRBV18; J gene: TRBJ1-1
CDR3 protein: CASSRDRGNYGYTF; V gene: TRBV7-8; J gene: TRBJ1-2
CDR3 protein: CASSLGEGASTDTQYF; V gene: TRBV5-4; J gene: TRBJ2-3
CDR3 protein: CASSNGQGRLGYGYTF; V gene: TRBV21-1; J gene: TRBJ1-2
CDR3 protein: CASSPHRGASSYNEQFF; V gene: TRBV4-3; J gene: TRBJ2-1
CDR3 protein: CASSQDPPGSLSGANVLTF; V gene: TRBV4-3; J gene: TRBJ2-6
CDR3 protein: CASSLLPGGRTYEQYF; V gene: TRBV5-6; J gene: TRBJ2-7
CDR3 protein: CASSLPGGAVYEQYF; V gene: TRBV14; J gene: TRBJ2-7
CDR3 protein: CASSLVGLAVTYNEQFF; V gene: TRBV7-9; J gene: TRBJ2-1
CDR3 protein: CASSPTFQDYGYTF; V gene: TRBV9; J gene: TRBJ1-2
CDR3 protein: CASSPMARNEQFF; V gene: TRBV19; J gene: TRBJ2-1
CDR3 protein: CSVGRGQSSYNEQFF; V gene: TRBV29-1; J gene: TRBJ2-1
CDR3 protein: CASNLVDNPETQYF; V gene: TRBV6-5; J gene: TRBJ2-5
CDR3 protein: CASSEGTDPRSETQYF; V gene: TRBV5-1; J gene: TRBJ2-5
CDR3 protein: CASSQEEHQPQHF; V gene: TRBV4-3; J gene: TRBJ1-5
CDR3 protein: CASTTYGTGEETQYF; V gene: TRBV7-9; J gene: TRBJ2-5
CDR3 protein: CASSKHPSSYNEQFF; V gene: TRBV6-5; J gene: TRBJ2-1
CDR3 protein: CASSQLAREQYF; V gene: TRBV7-9; J gene: TRBJ2-7
CDR3 protein: CATSRDPLTGRSGNTIYF; V gene: TRBV15; J gene: TRBJ1-3
CDR3 protein: CASQLSSNTIYF; V gene: TRBV19; J gene: TRBJ1-3